This T cell receptor beta chain came from a study of blood T cells in healthy people across ages. Across the study: Template-switching capture recovered about one barcoded beta molecule per two T cells. Findings and limits, study-wide: Diversity estimates drawn from one million T cells were deemed underestimates.

To note about this clonotype: What it binds is unknown.

Per germline, CDR1 SGHAT and CDR2 FQNNGV. J was trimmed by 1 base and V by 3 bases; bases with no gene match: 13. The CDR3 covers 19 residues. A sample-barcoded 5' primer and a J-beta primer mix were used in a second PCR of roughly 7 to 11 cycles. Each cDNA molecule received a tag from a template-switch adaptor that had 12 random nucleotides. Individual samples furnished no less than 2.5 million CDR3-containing paired-end reads apiece. TCRdb analysed the 5' RACE reads with MiXCR anew, one entry per CDR3 protein. The sample includes 650,000 to 1,000,000 distinct CDR3 sequences, roughly 35% seen only once; the top ten take roughly 13%.

Sequences were obtained from blood. The rearrangement uses TRBV11-2 and TRBJ2-1, with 9 bases fitting TRBD2. The receptor comes from a man aged 18 to 30 in good health. CDR3 sequence reads: CASSFALKRSGRSYNEQFF. In nucleotides, the CDR3 is TGTGCCAGCAGCTTCGCCCTAAAGAGGAGCGGGAGGTCCTACAATGAGCAGTTCTTC.